Here is one T cell receptor beta chain with its context. What antigen it recognizes has not been identified. No much larger clone exists at a distance of one base, and base qualities are not known. The data belong to a study of vaccination effects on CD4 cells after COVID-19 (dated by TCRdb to the early 2020s). About the study as a whole: Each participant received two doses of an mRNA SARS-CoV-2 vaccine, either BNT162b2 or mRNA-1273. SARS-CoV-2 spike-specific CD4+ TCR repertoires from before and after mRNA vaccination were compared in COVID-19 convalescent patients and in infection-naive vaccine recipients. Altogether, roughly 10 COVID-19 convalescent patients and 4 SARS-CoV-2-naive healthy vaccine recipients made up the full study. In the study, cultures from other donors were sequenced using the Oncomine TCR Beta short-read assay on an Illumina iSeq 100.

The library relied on the immunoSEQ multiplex PCR assay. DNA from the CD4+ T cells that had been cultured and isolated underwent TCR beta CDR3 sequencing. In the original analysis: Non-productive TCR sequences were removed, reads were trimmed to the CDR3 region, and CDR3s of at least 7 amino acids were retained. Antigen-specific clonotypes were identified using the MANAFEST web app by comparison of expansion in peptide wells against reference cultures. To count as positive, a clone had to show expansion at FDR<0.05 compared with the reference and with all other wells, an odds ratio above 5, and a frequency above 0.1% in two replicate wells. A clonotype was defined as cross-reactive if the clonotype was significantly expanded both in SARS-CoV-2 spike wells and in at least one common cold coronavirus spike condition. CDR3 similarity was assessed by Levenshtein distance using the stringdist R package, and unrooted trees were constructed with ape in R 3.6.1. Imported from immuneACCESS, the table was reduced by TCRdb to in-frame sequences with V and J called. These copies leave out some clones; in studies compared against another copy, an unresolved V gene accounts for under half, and the cause of the remainder is not known. V, J and clone size reflect that table, while D and trimming were determined from the DNA. The sample data list some 28,000 clones, and 75% to 85% of these were observed just once. Of the sample, about 30% is held by the ten largest clones.

The CDR3 contains 14 residues, cysteine and phenylalanine counted. Only the CDR3 portion is preserved as DNA: 42 bases, with reading frame beginning at the first base. Sequences MNHEY (CDR1) and SVGEGT (CDR2) are obtained from the germline V gene. Trimming leaves V shorter by 5 bases and J shorter by 3 bases, with the junction holding 6 bases beyond the gene matches. The paper's findings and limits, for the study overall: Among healthy vaccine recipients, nearly all vaccine-induced clones were SARS-CoV-2 mono-reactive, and only 1 of 255 was cross-reactive with common cold coronaviruses. Limitations of the study were the small number of convalescent patients and the absence of early post-infection timepoints. Clones induced by infection and clones induced by vaccination both contracted markedly at late timepoints after vaccination, which fits with T cell responses waning over time.

The ViraFEST assay stimulated PBMC with viral peptide pools and then used TCR sequencing to identify antigen-specific CD4+ T cell clonotypes by expansion. After roughly 11 days of culture, CD4+ T cells were isolated with the EasySep CD4+ T cell isolation kit. None of the healthy vaccine recipients had a prior SARS-CoV-2 infection, which was confirmed by nucleocapsid antibody tests that came back negative both before and after vaccination. Each well held 1.5 million to 2 million PBMC cultured in IMDM containing roughly 5% human AB serum, around 10 IU/ml IL-2 and gentamicin, along with around 9.1 ug/ml peptides. Half of the culture medium was replaced with fresh IL-2-containing medium on days 3 and 7. Unless noted otherwise, every peptide stimulation condition was grown in triplicate wells. PBMC were separated from whole blood using Ficoll-Paque Plus gradient centrifugation and were then either cryopreserved at -140C or used fresh. The overlapping peptide pools covered the spike proteins of SARS-CoV-2 and of the common cold coronaviruses HCoV-NL63, HCoV-OC43 and HCoV-229E. The QIAamp micro DNA kit was used to extract genomic DNA from the cultured CD4+ T cells.

The specimen comprised CD4+ T cells from PBMCs cultured with SARS-CoV-2 spike peptides, sampled before COVID-19 vaccination. What this sample's cell subset or site label stands for: SARS-CoV-2 spike overlapping peptide pool stimulation. The TCR sequence derives from a human donor who received a COVID-19 vaccine. The chain links TRBV6-2 or TRBV6-3 with TRBJ2-7, and 8 junctional nucleotides match TRBD1. CDR3 region: CASSPDRVFYEQYF. The nucleotide sequence is given as TGTGCCAGCAGTCCGGACAGGGTTTTCTACGAGCAGTACTTC.